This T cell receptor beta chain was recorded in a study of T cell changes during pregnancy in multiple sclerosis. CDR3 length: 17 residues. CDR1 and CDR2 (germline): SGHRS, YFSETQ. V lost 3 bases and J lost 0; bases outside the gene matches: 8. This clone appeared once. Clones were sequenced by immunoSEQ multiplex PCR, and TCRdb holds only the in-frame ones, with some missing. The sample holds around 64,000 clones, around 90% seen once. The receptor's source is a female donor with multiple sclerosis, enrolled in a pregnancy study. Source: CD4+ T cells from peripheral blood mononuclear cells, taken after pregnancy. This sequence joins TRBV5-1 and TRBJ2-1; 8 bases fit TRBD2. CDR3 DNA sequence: TGCGCCAGCAGCTCTGGTCGGGGGGGATTCTCCTACAATGAGCAGTTCTTC. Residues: CASSSGRGGFSYNEQFF.